This T cell receptor (beta chain) stems from a study of post-analysis software for immune sequencing data (dated by TCRdb to about 2015). Background on the whole study: The recorded disease courses included relapsing-remitting, secondary progressive and progressive-relapsing multiple sclerosis, and some patients had no subtype annotation. The patient repertoires were compared against about a dozen previously published healthy control repertoires obtained from donors aged 6 to 25 years. A subset of samples was prepared in parallel using single-end sample barcoding, then pooled and co-amplified after Illumina adapter ligation.

The library was produced with PCR. TCRdb records Illumina HiSeq 2500 as the sequencer. To reduce PCR and sequencing biases, unique molecular identifiers were built into the TCR beta cDNA libraries. Some 500,000 cDNA molecules were obtained for every 1 to 10 million input T cells, so each molecule roughly corresponded to one T cell. The patient libraries were prepared and sequenced with the same protocol used for the earlier healthy control dataset. Samples belonging to the same batch were prepared together, multiplexed and sequenced on a shared HiSeq lane. The study's own analysis went as follows. MIGEC was used to process the raw barcoded reads, and molecular identifier groups with only a single read were discarded before consensus assembly and CDR3 extraction. Clonotype tables were post-analysed with VDJtools, and diversity was normalized by down-sampling all datasets to the smallest sample size. Repertoire overlap clustering matched CDR3 amino acid but not nucleotide sequences to correct batch-related cross-sample contamination. TCRdb redid the processing of the public reads, applying fastp at Q25 and MiXCR, and retained in-frame beta chains. Here each entry gathers all rows of one CDR3 protein and keeps the most common genes and DNA. TCRdb, rather than the study authors, made the V and J calls. The sample table shows about 620,000 distinct CDR3 sequences, and 44% are seen once. Of the sample, more than 1.5% is held by the ten largest clones.

As concerns this clonotype: Its antigen specificity is not known. Qualities for individual bases were not recorded, and no much larger clone is one base off.

Results and caveats for the whole study, not just this receptor: The control group was slightly older than the multiple sclerosis patient group. Direct clustering with F measure showed strong co-clustering of samples prepared in the same batch, prompting a batch-effect correction. Compared with controls, multiple sclerosis patients had significantly lower normalized Chao1 diversity, a finding suggesting substantial peripheral T-cell clonal expansion.

To demonstrate the VDJtools post-analysis software, TCR beta repertoires were profiled from the peripheral blood of over ten young patients with multiple sclerosis. Multiple sclerosis patients were children and adolescents aged about 6 to 16 years. The clonotype originates from a girl between 5 and 17 years old with multiple sclerosis. The specimen sequenced was blood.

Here is the DNA: TGCAGTGCTAGAGATCTCAGGGGACAGGGGGCAAATTACAATGAGCAGTTCTTC. Translated, this is CSARDLRGQGANYNEQFF. Recombination connected TRBV20-1 to TRBJ2-1, with TRBD1 matching 12 junction bases. The germline V gene (reference sequence) provides CDR1 DFQATT and CDR2 SNEGSKA. The CDR3 has 18 amino acids, counting the end cysteine and phenylalanine. CDR3 DNA is the only sequence kept; it has 54 bases, read in frame from the first base. Trimming accounts for 0 bases at V and 4 bases at J, while the number of junction bases matched to no gene is 10.